Listed here are 30 T cell receptor beta chains from one sample, sequenced in a study of T-cell reconstitution after alpha-beta-depleted transplantation in children. Molecular barcoding with unique molecular identifiers was used for the TCRbeta library. Via MiXCR, TCRdb re-called the PCR reads, giving one row per CDR3 protein. The top ten hold around 2.7% of the sample, which has over 150,000 distinct CDR3 sequences, about 6.3% seen once. The sequencing here drew on PBMCs from the stem cell graft donor, taken from the stem cell graft. Every receptor here comes from a human donor who donated a stem cell graft to a child with Wiskott-Aldrich syndrome.

This clonotype has ten or more counts. The chain uses TRBV12-3 or TRBV12-4 and TRBJ2-7, with TRBD1 matching 8 bases. V trimming: 6 bases; J trimming: 6 bases; junction bases outside the gene matches: 4. This CDR3 is built from 12 residues. CDR3 protein: CASSPDRAEQYF. The CDR3 nucleotides read TGTGCCAGCAGCCCGGACAGGGCCGAGCAGTACTTC.

The table lists this clonotype with many counts. The chain links TRBV15 to TRBJ1-1; a possible D gene is TRBD1 (5 bases). CDR1 and CDR2 from the germline V gene are LNHNV and YYDKDF (reference sequence). V was pared by 0 bases and J by 4 bases, with 12 bases between. This CDR3 is built from 15 residues. CDR3 loop: CATSRDLGLGTEAFF. The CDR3 region has the DNA TGTGCCACCAGCAGAGATTTGGGGCTGGGCACTGAAGCTTTCTTT.

The rearrangement uses TRBV11-1 and TRBJ2-7; TRBD2 is a possible D gene (7 bases). This CDR3 has 21 amino acids. CDR1 SGHAT and CDR2 FQDESV come from the germline V gene (reference sequence). The germline V and J ends were trimmed by 3 bases and 0 bases, with 30 bases remaining between them. In DNA form, the CDR3 reads TGTGCCAGCAGCTTCCCCCGAAGATCATCCAAGGAGGGGGGGCGCTCCTACGAGCAGTACTTC. Protein: CASSFPRRSSKEGGRSYEQYF.

The genes are TRBV27 and TRBJ2-6; D is unclear. Germline CDR1 is MNHEY and CDR2 is SMNVEV (reference sequence). The CDR3 is 14 residues long. V was shortened by 4 bases and J by 2 bases, with 6 bases between the two germline ends. CDR3 nucleotides: TGTGCCAGCAGTTGGGCTGCTGGGGCCAACGTCCTGACTTTC. Protein: CASSWAAGANVLTF.

This rearrangement joins TRBV30 to TRBJ2-5; D is unresolved. CDR3 length: 14 residues. The V gene lost 3 bases and the J gene lost 1 base, with 12 bases spanning the gap. CDR1 GTSNPN and CDR2 SVGIG come from the germline V gene (reference sequence). CDR3 protein: CAWRNPGSQETQYF. DNA for the CDR3: TGTGCCTGGAGGAATCCGGGCTCCCAAGAGACCCAGTACTTC.

This clonotype showed up many times. V gene TRBV11-2 combines with J gene TRBJ2-1; 7 nucleotides align to TRBD2. The CDR3 runs to 16 residues. With V trimmed by 5 bases and J by 7 bases, 14 bases remained unmatched. CDR1 SGHAT and CDR2 FQNNGV come from the germline V gene. The CDR3 loop is CASSGSGTARINEQFF. The CDR3 nucleotides are TGTGCCAGCAGCGGGAGCGGGACCGCGCGAATAAATGAGCAGTTCTTC.

The table lists this clonotype with many counts. DNA for the CDR3: TGCAGTGCTAGAGACGGGCGTCACCTGAACACTGAAGCTTTCTTT. Protein sequence: CSARDGRHLNTEAFF. V and J are TRBV20-1 and TRBJ1-1; D is ambiguous. V lost 0 bases to trimming and J lost 0 bases, with 11 bases between them. Germline CDR1 and CDR2: DFQATT and SNEGSKA (reference sequence). This CDR3 is 15 amino acids long.

There are many counts of this clonotype. J is TRBJ1-4 and V is TRBV12-3 or TRBV12-4; D remains unclear. V was shortened by 5 bases and J by 0 bases, with 19 bases between the two germline ends. The CDR3 totals 18 residues. CDR3 DNA sequence: TGTGCCAGCAGTAACCCGTACAGCTTCGGGGCAACTAATGAAAAACTGTTTTTT. Residues: CASSNPYSFGATNEKLFF.

The sample holds many counts of this clonotype. The chain couples TRBV2 to TRBJ1-2, with D perhaps matching TRBD1 (6 bases). The CDR3 runs 14 residues. V dropped 5 bases and J dropped 7 bases, with 17 bases sitting between them. In germline, CDR1 is SNHLY, CDR2 FYNNEI. The CDR3 reads CASSQTGLAGGYTF. In DNA form, the CDR3 reads TGTGCCAGCAGTCAAACAGGGCTGGCTGGTGGCTACACCTTC.

V is TRBV30 and J is TRBJ2-1; 10 bases align to TRBD2. CDR1 is GTSNPN, CDR2 SVGIG, per germline (reference sequence). The CDR3 spans 15 residues. With 0 bases clipped from V and 8 bases from J, the junction kept 7 bases outside the gene matches. The CDR3: CAWSVGLAGAHEQFF. CDR3 in DNA: TGTGCCTGGAGTGTAGGGCTAGCGGGGGCCCATGAGCAGTTCTTC.

The V and J genes are TRBV2 and TRBJ1-5; the D gene is possibly TRBD1 (6 bases). CDR1 SNHLY and CDR2 FYNNEI come from the germline V gene. The germline V and J ends were trimmed by 10 bases and 2 bases, with 15 bases remaining between them. CDR3 length equals 14 residues. This chain's CDR3 is CAIQLGTRNQPQHF. In DNA, the CDR3 is TGTGCCATCCAACTCGGGACACGCAATCAGCCCCAGCATTTT.

This clonotype was counted at least ten times. The CDR3 is CASSLKWNTEAFF. Here the CDR3 DNA reads TGTGCCAGCAGCTTAAAATGGAACACTGAAGCTTTCTTT. V and J are TRBV7-6 and TRBJ1-1; D is ambiguous. The CDR3 loop spans 13 amino acids. Trimming pared 2 bases from V and 1 base from J, leaving 5 bases between. Germline CDR1 reads SGHVS; CDR2 reads FNYEAQ.

The sample holds many counts of this clonotype. The chain employs TRBV11-2 and TRBJ2-5; 8 bases are a match to TRBD2. CDR1 is SGHAT, CDR2 FQNNGV, per germline. This CDR3 is built from 15 residues. J lost 3 bases, V lost 3 bases, and 6 bases had no gene match. The CDR3 DNA reads TGTGCCAGCAGCTTCGGGACTAGTGGCGAAGAGACCCAGTACTTC. This gives the protein CASSFGTSGEETQYF.

This clonotype was recorded many times. The rearrangement joins TRBV20-1 to TRBJ2-1, with 7 positions matching TRBD2. The germline gives CDR1 DFQATT, CDR2 SNEGSKA (reference sequence). The CDR3 is 15 amino acids. V shed 0 bases, J shed 7 bases, and the junction held 9 bases outside the gene matches. The CDR3 bases are TGCAGTGCTAGAGATCCCAGCGGGAACTTGAATGAGCAGTTCTTC. It encodes CSARDPSGNLNEQFF.

This clonotype was seen at least ten times. The V and J genes are TRBV29-1 and TRBJ1-2, with D maybe TRBD1 (5 bases). The CDR3 spans 12 residues. CDR1 is SQVTM and CDR2 is ANQGSEA in the germline V gene. Trimming removed 2 bases at V and 6 bases at J, with 10 bases between. CDR3 region: CSVEKGVNGYTF. The CDR3 region has the DNA TGCAGCGTTGAAAAAGGGGTGAATGGCTACACCTTC.

This clonotype came up a few times. The chain couples TRBV24-1 to TRBJ2-2; 10 bases are shared with TRBD2. The V gene end was trimmed by 9 bases and the J gene end by 4 bases; junction bases not matched to a gene: 4. Germline loops: CDR1 KGHDR, CDR2 SFDVKD. The CDR3 contains 14 residues. The CDR3 protein is CATRPSGSTGELFF. The CDR3 DNA reads as TGTGCCACCCGTCCTAGCGGGAGCACCGGGGAGCTGTTTTTT.

This clonotype occurred many times. The V gene is TRBV6-5, the J gene TRBJ2-1; D gene ambiguous. Trimming shortened V by 1 base and J by 7 bases, and 17 bases separated the two germline ends. The CDR3 covers 16 residues. Germline loops: CDR1 MNHEY, CDR2 SVGAGI. CDR3 DNA: TGTGCCAGCAGTTACTGGTTGTCTAGTCGGTTGAATGAGCAGTTCTTC. Its translation is CASSYWLSSRLNEQFF.

The chain links TRBV11-3 to TRBJ2-1, with a weak D call TRBD2 (5 bases). V was shortened by 0 bases and J by 6 bases, with 18 bases between the two germline ends. Germline loops: CDR1 SGHNT, CDR2 YENEEA. The CDR3 covers 17 residues. This CDR3 reads CASSLEGWVRGSNEQFF. The CDR3 nucleotides read TGTGCCAGCAGCTTAGAAGGGTGGGTTAGAGGGAGCAATGAGCAGTTCTTC. Looking up the rest from reference TRBV11-3 and TRBJ2-1 gives the full variable domain: EAGVVQSPRYKIIEKKQPVAFWCNPISGHNTLYWYLQNLGQGPELLIRYENEEAVDDSQLPKDRFSAERLKGVDSTLKIQPAELGDSAVYLCASSLEGWVRGSNEQFFGPGTRLTVL.

This clonotype occurred many times. J is TRBJ2-5 and V is TRBV4-1; 7 bases align to TRBD2. Trimming at V came to 1 base and at J to 0 bases, leaving 5 bases not matched to a gene. Germline assignment: CDR1 MGHRA and CDR2 YSYEKL. This CDR3 contains 16 residues. CDR3 loop: CASSQGTRSYQETQYF. The CDR3 nucleotides read TGCGCCAGCAGCCAAGGGACTAGATCGTACCAAGAGACCCAGTACTTC.

This clonotype was recorded many times. V and J are TRBV29-1 and TRBJ2-6; D remains ambiguous. V was trimmed by 3 bases and J by 0 bases, leaving 3 bases between them. CDR3 size: 13 residues. Germline CDR1 SQVTM, CDR2 ANQGSEA. This CDR3 is CSVEGSGANVLTF. The DNA for the CDR3 is TGCAGCGTTGAGGGCTCTGGGGCCAACGTCCTGACTTTC.

This rearrangement joins TRBV7-9 to TRBJ2-1; TRBD1 aligns across 8 bases. Looked up from germline, CDR1 is SEHNR and CDR2 is FQNEAQ (reference sequence). Trimming at V came to 1 base and at J to 7 bases, leaving 0 bases not matched to a gene. The CDR3 is made up of 13 amino acids. CDR3 loop: CASSLGQGNEQFF. In DNA, the CDR3 is TGTGCCAGCAGCTTAGGACAGGGGAATGAGCAGTTCTTC.

This clonotype was detected only once. This may be a read error: a much more frequent sequence differs by one nucleotide. The genes are TRBV20-1 and TRBJ2-3; possibly TRBD2 for D (5 bases). V lost 1 base and J lost 4, with 9 bases in between. CDR3 length: 13 amino acids. Per germline, CDR1 DFQATT and CDR2 SNEGSKA (reference sequence). The CDR3 here is CSARVVAPDTQYF. CDR3 DNA sequence: TGCAGTGCTAGAGTAGTAGCGCCAGATACGCAGTATTTT.

The chain links TRBV5-1 to TRBJ2-7; TRBD1 might be the D (6 bases). V was pared by 5 bases and J by 6 bases, with 18 bases between. Per germline, CDR1 SGHRS and CDR2 YFSETQ. This CDR3 is built from 14 residues. The CDR3 DNA follows: TGCGCCAGCAGTACACAGGGTGAGTTAGCCGAGCAGTACTTC. Translating gives CASSTQGELAEQYF.

This clonotype was observed at least ten times. The chain couples TRBV5-6 to TRBJ2-7; D possibly uses TRBD1 or TRBD2 (5 bases each). Deletions cut 4 bases from V and 2 bases from J, with 16 bases between. Germline loops: CDR1 SGHDT, CDR2 YYEEEE. This CDR3 has 15 residues. CDR3 coding DNA: TGTGCCAGCAGCCCGGACGGGACGGTAGCCTACGAGCAGTACTTC. As protein: CASSPDGTVAYEQYF.

The table lists this clonotype with many counts. The J gene is TRBJ2-1, the V gene TRBV20-1; D assignment may be TRBD1 or TRBD2 (5 bases each). Per the germline V gene, CDR1 is DFQATT and CDR2 is SNEGSKA (reference sequence). V was trimmed by 6 bases and J by 1 base, leaving 10 bases between them. The length of the CDR3 is 13 residues. The CDR3, as DNA: TGCAGTGCCGTGGGACGATCCTACAATGAGCAGTTCTTC. Translation: CSAVGRSYNEQFF.

Many counts were recorded for this clonotype. The V and J genes are TRBV7-2 and TRBJ2-7; 9 bases line up with TRBD1. CDR1 and CDR2 from the germline V gene are SGHTA and FQGNSA. V lost 5 bases to trimming and J lost 0 bases; unmatched junction nucleotides: 8. CDR3 length: 16 residues. In DNA, the CDR3 is TGTGCCAGCAGCCAACAGGGGGCTAGCCTCTCCTACGAGCAGTACTTC. This translates into CASSQQGASLSYEQYF.

This chain joins TRBV14 and TRBJ2-3; D unclear. The CDR3 extends over 13 amino acids. Germline lookup yields CDR1 SGHDN and CDR2 FVKESK. Trimming took off 4 bases at V and 6 bases at J, with 11 bases between the two ends. In DNA, the CDR3 is TGTGCCAGCAGCCCGGATTTGGGGGATACGCAGTATTTT. Translating it yields CASSPDLGDTQYF.

Ten or more counts support this clonotype. The chain combines TRBV20-1 with TRBJ2-1, with TRBD2 matching over 14 bases. The CDR3 is 16 residues long. Germline assignment: CDR1 DFQATT and CDR2 SNEGSKA (reference sequence). After removal of 3 bases from V and 8 bases from J, the junction contained 9 bases not matched to a gene. CDR3 sequence: CSASPGTSGSIDEQFF. CDR3 nucleotide sequence: TGCAGTGCTAGCCCTGGGACTAGCGGGAGCATCGATGAGCAGTTCTTC.

The table lists this clonotype with many counts. The rearrangement joins TRBV20-1 to TRBJ2-1; 13 nucleotides agree with TRBD2. Germline V gene sequence: CDR1 DFQATT, CDR2 SNEGSKA (reference sequence). The V and J ends lost 0 bases and 9 bases, in that order; junction bases with no gene match: 5. The CDR3 spans 15 residues. The CDR3 spells CSARDPGLAGAEQFF. The CDR3 coding sequence is TGCAGTGCTAGAGATCCAGGACTAGCGGGAGCTGAGCAGTTCTTC.

The rearrangement uses TRBV11-3 and TRBJ2-1; 10 nucleotides align to TRBD1. Trimming removed 3 bases from V and 5 bases from J; junction bases left unmatched: 7. Germline V CDR1 and CDR2: SGHNT, YENEEA. This CDR3 spans 16 amino acids. The DNA for the CDR3 is TGTGCCAGCAGCTTTGCCCGGGACAGGGGCCACAATGAGCAGTTCTTC. This sequence encodes CASSFARDRGHNEQFF.